These T cell receptor beta chains were read from a single sample in a study of T-cell reconstitution after alpha-beta-depleted transplantation in children. TCRdb ran MiXCR on the PCR reads and lists one entry per CDR3 protein. The sample gives 350,000 to 500,000 distinct CDR3 sequences, 43% of which show up once; 27% is in the top ten. The material sequenced was PBMCs, taken before TCRalphabeta/CD19-depleted stem cell transplant. The receptor source for this set is a girl aged 2-9 years with aplastic anemia, due to receive a stem cell transplant. The CDR3 runs from the conserved cysteine through the conserved F or W. A D gene is named only where the DNA matches it firmly.

j_gene | len | d_gene | v_gene | CDR3aa
TRBJ2-7 | 15 | TRBD1 | TRBV28 | CASSSGQGPFYEQYF
TRBJ1-2 | 13 | - | TRBV20-1 | CSAKSTADYGYTF
TRBJ2-3 | 14 | TRBD2 | TRBV29-1 | CSVVAGGPTDTQYF
TRBJ2-3 | 16 | TRBD2 | TRBV5-1 | CASSLAGGGKADTQYF
TRBJ2-7 | 13 | TRBD2 | TRBV29-1 | CSVESGGRYEQYF
TRBJ1-4 | 17 | TRBD1 | TRBV4-3 | CASSLRQGAQANEKLFF
TRBJ2-5 | 13 | - | TRBV20-1 | CSAGRGQVETQYF
TRBJ2-6 | 17 | TRBD1 | TRBV7-3 | CASSPGQGLSGANVLTF
TRBJ1-5 | 13 | - | TRBV20-1 | CSASIRGLQPQHF
TRBJ2-7 | 15 | - | TRBV12-3/TRBV12-4 | CASRGGGAGTYEQYF
TRBJ2-6 | 17 | - | TRBV4-2 | CASSQDPEGTGANVLTF
TRBJ2-3 | 15 | - | TRBV4-1 | CASSQDGIREDTQYF
TRBJ2-7 | 11 | - | TRBV12-3/TRBV12-4 | CASSSIGEQYF
TRBJ1-5 | 15 | TRBD1 | TRBV20-1 | CSARVQGASNQPQHF
TRBJ2-1 | 13 | - | TRBV7-3 | CASSSDPGAEQFF
TRBJ1-5 | 16 | TRBD1 | TRBV6-5 | CASKTTTTGGNQPQHF
TRBJ2-7 | 10 | - | TRBV20-1 | CSGGVYEQYF
TRBJ2-1 | 15 | - | TRBV20-1 | CSASEETGRYNEQFF
TRBJ2-3 | 15 | - | TRBV12-3/TRBV12-4 | CASSSGRRSTDTQYF
TRBJ2-4 | 14 | - | TRBV12-3/TRBV12-4 | CASKQALAKNIQYF
TRBJ2-1 | 13 | TRBD1 | TRBV4-3 | CASSRNRGLEQFF
TRBJ2-1 | 16 | - | TRBV7-6 | CASSPPGLAIYNEQFF
TRBJ1-5 | 14 | - | TRBV20-1 | CSASRGGSNQPQHF
TRBJ1-4 | 15 | - | TRBV4-1 | CASSQRGETNEKLFF
TRBJ1-1 | 14 | - | TRBV5-1 | CASSFRGLDAEAFF
TRBJ2-5 | 18 | TRBD1 | TRBV7-3 | CASSLRDRGRSYQETQYF
TRBJ2-7 | 12 | - | TRBV4-2 | CASSKGLYEQYF
TRBJ1-5 | 15 | TRBD1 | TRBV20-1 | CSAPKGAGSNQPQHF
TRBJ2-1 | 12 | - | TRBV20-1 | CSARDWTTPQFF
TRBJ1-2 | 12 | - | TRBV9 | CASSVDDYGYTF
TRBJ1-2 | 13 | TRBD1 | TRBV20-1 | CSFRTGANYGYTF
TRBJ2-1 | 17 | TRBD2 | TRBV28 | CASSFGQAGSSYNEQFF
TRBJ1-2 | 14 | TRBD1 | TRBV28 | CASSLRQGIYGYTF
TRBJ2-3 | 12 | - | TRBV20-1 | CSAAGSTDTQYF
TRBJ2-7 | 13 | TRBD2 | TRBV29-1 | CSVRAGGPSEQYF
TRBJ1-1 | 14 | - | TRBV5-1 | CASSTAGDYTEAFF
TRBJ2-6 | 16 | TRBD1 | TRBV7-9 | CASSKGATSGANVLTF
TRBJ2-7 | 15 | TRBD1 | TRBV5-1 | CASKPRTGSSYEQYF
TRBJ1-4 | 13 | - | TRBV6-1 | CASIPQGREKLFF
TRBJ2-3 | 15 | TRBD2 | TRBV20-1 | CSAGAGREGTDTQYF
TRBJ2-1 | 16 | TRBD2 | TRBV5-1 | CASSRGLAGGPPEQFF
TRBJ1-5 | 15 | TRBD1 | TRBV4-2 | CASSVRTGNNQPQHF
TRBJ1-1 | 16 | TRBD1 | TRBV20-1 | CSARGQGGRRFTEAFF
TRBJ1-6 | 14 | TRBD1 | TRBV4-1 | CASSQETGGSPLHF
TRBJ2-2 | 14 | - | TRBV20-1 | CSASSGSIPGELFF
TRBJ2-7 | 16 | TRBD1 | TRBV7-8 | CASSLAGTGGTYEQYF
TRBJ2-3 | 14 | TRBD2 | TRBV29-1 | CSAGTSGNTDTQYF
TRBJ2-7 | 10 | - | TRBV20-1 | CSASDHEQYF
TRBJ2-1 | 14 | TRBD2 | TRBV6-2/TRBV6-3 | CASRASGGPNEQFF
TRBJ2-3 | 12 | - | TRBV20-1 | CSADLDADTQYF
TRBJ1-1 | 15 | TRBD1 | TRBV30 | CAWSTGGFRDTEAFF
TRBJ2-7 | 16 | TRBD1 | TRBV15 | CATSRVGQGGRYEQYF
TRBJ2-1 | 14 | - | TRBV7-2 | CASSPRPGANEQFF
TRBJ1-5 | 15 | - | TRBV6-1 | CASSEDLRGGQPQHF
TRBJ2-3 | 14 | - | TRBV3-1 | CASSQGLGTDTQYF
TRBJ2-7 | 15 | - | TRBV28 | CASSLPGPKRYEQYF
TRBJ2-2 | 16 | TRBD2 | TRBV12-5 | CASGSLLAANTGELFF